This TCR beta chain was identified during a study of blood T cell repertoires in COVID-19 (dated by TCRdb to about 2020). Some background on the complete study: The collaborator samples originated in the United States, Italy and Spain and spanned the acute and convalescent phases of COVID-19. HLA class I and class II types, where available, came from metadata supplied by the sample provider rather than from assay-based typing. A de-identified subject ID, COVID-19 status, age in years and sex were almost always included in the sample metadata. The material from the prospective study consisted of cDNA or gDNA derived from T cells, B-cell-depleted T cells, or PBMCs. The dataset comprised deeply sampled blood TCRbeta repertoires from subjects exposed to, actively infected with, or recovered from COVID-19. A freely available public database, intended as a resource for researchers studying the immune response to SARS-CoV-2, is where the repertoires were released. Samples were obtained from the ongoing ImmuneRACE study (first 160 participants) and from approximately 1,200 subjects provided by 6 global collaborators.

The immunoSEQ Assay, a bias-controlled multiplex PCR, was used to amplify TCRbeta CDR3 regions from genomic DNA. From the authors' description of their analysis: Within the assay, amplification of reference gene primers was used to estimate how many nucleated cells each sample contained. Sequence reads were collapsed and filtered to measure the absolute abundance of every unique TCRbeta CDR3 rearrangement. For each sample, productive Simpson clonality was calculated as the square root of Simpson's diversity index over productive rearrangements. This is the immuneACCESS table as TCRdb keeps it, with only in-frame sequences that have V and J called. A part of the clones is gone; compared with another copy, unresolved V genes explain less than half, and the rest is unexplained. V, J and clone size were drawn from that table, and D and trimming were deduced from the DNA. The sample includes 70,000 to 80,000 clones, with approximately 86% observed a single time. Approximately 6.4% of the sample is in the top ten clones.

The paper's findings and limits, for the study overall: Clinical and demographic metadata were provided uncurated, with the amount varying by source and participant.

Worth noting for this clone: Its antigen remains undetermined. Base qualities are not recorded, but no much larger clone differs from it by a single base.

From cysteine to phenylalanine, the CDR3 is 13 amino acids long. Only the CDR3 region is kept as DNA, spanning 39 bases read in frame from base 1. At the junction V is shortened by 1 base and J by 1 base, with 5 bases in between. CDR1 and CDR2, per the germline V gene (reference sequence), are GTSNPN and SVGIG. Whole blood was collected in K2EDTA tubes by collaborating institutions according to the institutions' own protocols. For TCRbeta analysis, collaborators shipped samples as frozen whole blood, isolated PBMCs, or DNA extracted from either of those sample types. This receptor was identified in a woman in her 50s with acute or convalescent COVID-19. The sequenced material came from peripheral blood. The chain links TRBV30 with TRBJ2-1; the D region possibly corresponds to TRBD1 (5 bases align). Here is the DNA: TGTGCCTGGAGTGGACAGTCCTACAATGAGCAGTTCTTC. This encodes CAWSGQSYNEQFF.